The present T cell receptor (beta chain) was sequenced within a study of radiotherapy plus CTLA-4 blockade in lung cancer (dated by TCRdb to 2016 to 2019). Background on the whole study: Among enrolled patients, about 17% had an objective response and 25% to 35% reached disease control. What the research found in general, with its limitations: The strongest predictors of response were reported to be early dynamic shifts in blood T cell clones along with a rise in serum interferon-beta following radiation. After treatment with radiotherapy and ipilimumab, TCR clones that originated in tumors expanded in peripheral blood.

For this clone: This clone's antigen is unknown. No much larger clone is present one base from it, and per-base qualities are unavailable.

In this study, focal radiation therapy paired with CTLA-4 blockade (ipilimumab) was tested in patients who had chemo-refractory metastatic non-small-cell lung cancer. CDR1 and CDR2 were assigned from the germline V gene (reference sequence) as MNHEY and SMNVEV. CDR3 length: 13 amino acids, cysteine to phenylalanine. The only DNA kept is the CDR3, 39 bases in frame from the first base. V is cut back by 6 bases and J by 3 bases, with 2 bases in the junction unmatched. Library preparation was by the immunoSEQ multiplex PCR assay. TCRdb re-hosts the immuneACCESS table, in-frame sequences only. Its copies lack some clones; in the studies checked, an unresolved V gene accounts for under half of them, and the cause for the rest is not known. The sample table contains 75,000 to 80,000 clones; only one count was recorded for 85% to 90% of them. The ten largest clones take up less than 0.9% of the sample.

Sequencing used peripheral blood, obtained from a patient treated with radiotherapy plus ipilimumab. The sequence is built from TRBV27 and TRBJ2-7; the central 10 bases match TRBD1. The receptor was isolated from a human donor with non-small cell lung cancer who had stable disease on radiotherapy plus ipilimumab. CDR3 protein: CASRGQGNYEQYF. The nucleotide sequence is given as TGTGCCAGCAGGGGACAGGGGAACTACGAGCAGTACTTC.